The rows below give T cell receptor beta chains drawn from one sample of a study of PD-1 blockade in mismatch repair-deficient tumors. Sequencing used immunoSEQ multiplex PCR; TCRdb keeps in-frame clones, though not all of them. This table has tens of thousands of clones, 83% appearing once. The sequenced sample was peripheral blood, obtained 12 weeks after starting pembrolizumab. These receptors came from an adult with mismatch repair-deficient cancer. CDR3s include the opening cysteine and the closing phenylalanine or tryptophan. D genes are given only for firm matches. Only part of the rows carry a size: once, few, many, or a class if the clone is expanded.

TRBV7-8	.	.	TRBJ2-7	CASSADNYEQYF	TGTGCCAGCAGCGCAGACAACTACGAGCAGTACTTC
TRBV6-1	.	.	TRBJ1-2	CASSESRGRGGYTF	TGTGCCAGCAGTGAAAGTAGGGGTCGCGGAGGCTACACCTTC
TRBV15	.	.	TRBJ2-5	CATSRDQAGQRETQYF	TGTGCCACCAGCAGAGATCAAGCGGGACAGAGAGAGACCCAGTACTTC
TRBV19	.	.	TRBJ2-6	CASRTWKGANVLTF	TGTGCCAGTAGGACATGGAAAGGGGCCAACGTCCTGACTTTC
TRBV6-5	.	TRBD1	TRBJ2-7	CASRPTGGLVYEQYF	TGTGCCAGCAGACCGACAGGGGGCTTAGTCTACGAGCAGTACTTC
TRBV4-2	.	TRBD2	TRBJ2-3	CASSLGEGTDTQYF	TGTGCCAGCAGTCTCGGGGAGGGAACAGATACGCAGTATTTT
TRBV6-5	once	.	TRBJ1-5	CASALRSNQPQHF	TGTGCCAGCGCCCTCCGTAGCAATCAGCCCCAGCATTTT
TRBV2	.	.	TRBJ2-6	CASSARTQTGANVLTF	TGTGCCAGCAGTGCCCGAACCCAAACTGGGGCCAACGTCCTGACTTTC
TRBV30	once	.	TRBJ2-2	CAWSVLARWTGELFF	TGTGCCTGGAGTGTACTGGCTCGCTGGACCGGGGAGCTGTTTTTT
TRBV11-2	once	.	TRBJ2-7	CASSSSPGSGVEQYF	TGTGCCAGCAGCTCATCCCCCGGGTCCGGGGTCGAGCAGTACTTC
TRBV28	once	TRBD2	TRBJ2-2	CASSSHRTSGAGELFF	TGTGCCAGCAGTTCGCATCGGACTAGCGGGGCCGGGGAGCTGTTTTTT
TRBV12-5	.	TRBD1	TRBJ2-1	CASGTLGTGGSNEQFF	TGTGCTAGTGGTACTCTTGGGACAGGGGGTAGCAATGAGCAGTTCTTC
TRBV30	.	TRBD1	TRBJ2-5	CAWRRDRSGKTQYF	TGTGCCTGGAGGAGGGACAGGAGTGGAAAGACCCAGTACTTC
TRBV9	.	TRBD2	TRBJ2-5	CASSVATSPEWETQYF	TGTGCCAGCAGCGTAGCGACTAGCCCCGAGTGGGAGACCCAGTACTTC
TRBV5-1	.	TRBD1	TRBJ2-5	CASSLQDRVGETQYF	TGCGCCAGCAGCTTGCAGGACAGGGTTGGGGAGACCCAGTACTTC
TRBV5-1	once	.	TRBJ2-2	CASSEARELFF	TGCGCCAGCAGCGAAGCAAGGGAGCTGTTTTTT
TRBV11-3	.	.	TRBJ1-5	CASSFCGAGQPQHF	TGTGCCAGCAGCTTTTGCGGGGCTGGCCAGCCCCAGCATTTT
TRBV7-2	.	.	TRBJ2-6	CASSPGQTAGANVLTF	TGTGCCAGCAGCCCCGGGCAGACGGCTGGGGCCAACGTCCTGACTTTC
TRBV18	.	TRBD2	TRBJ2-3	CASSRGLAGMYTQYF	TGTGCCAGCTCACGGGGACTAGCGGGAATGTATACGCAGTATTTT
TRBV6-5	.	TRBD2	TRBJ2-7	CASSYTSGSYEQYF	TGTGCCAGCAGTTACACTAGCGGGAGTTACGAGCAGTACTTC
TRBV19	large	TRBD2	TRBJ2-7	CASSIGSGIIEQYF	TGTGCCAGTAGTATCGGTAGCGGGATTATCGAGCAGTACTTC
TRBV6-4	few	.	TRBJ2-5	CASSDGTQETQYF	TGTGCCAGCAGTGACGGGACACAAGAGACCCAGTACTTC
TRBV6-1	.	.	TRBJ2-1	CASSAFNSWRDQDFGNEQFF	TGTGCCAGCAGTGCTTTTAACTCGTGGCGGGATCAAGATTTTGGGAATGAGCAGTTCTTC
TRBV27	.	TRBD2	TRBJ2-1	CASSLYGPGLAANEQFF	TGTGCCAGCAGTTTATATGGACCGGGACTAGCGGCCAATGAGCAGTTCTTC
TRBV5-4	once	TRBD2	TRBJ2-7	CASRSGTRFSEQYF	TGTGCCAGCAGATCCGGGACTAGGTTTAGTGAGCAGTACTTC
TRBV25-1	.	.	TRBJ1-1	CASGGSVMNTEAFF	TGTGCCAGTGGGGGCTCGGTTATGAACACTGAAGCTTTCTTT
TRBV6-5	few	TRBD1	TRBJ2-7	CASRPGQSTYEQYF	TGTGCCAGCAGACCGGGACAGAGCACCTACGAGCAGTACTTC
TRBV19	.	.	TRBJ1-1	CASSILGVETATEAFF	TGTGCCAGTAGTATATTGGGAGTCGAGACCGCCACTGAAGCTTTCTTT
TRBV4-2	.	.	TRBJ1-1	CASSRAGANTEAFF	TGTGCCAGCAGCCGTGCGGGGGCTAACACTGAAGCTTTCTTT
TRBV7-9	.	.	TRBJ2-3	CASSLGRNTQYF	TGTGCCAGCAGCTTAGGCAGGAATACGCAGTATTTT
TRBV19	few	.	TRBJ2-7	CASNAGLSYEQYF	TGTGCCAGTAATGCAGGGTTATCCTACGAGCAGTACTTC
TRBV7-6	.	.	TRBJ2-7	CASSLGPGDHDEQYF	TGTGCCAGCAGCTTAGGACCGGGAGATCACGACGAGCAGTACTTC
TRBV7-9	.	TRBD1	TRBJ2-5	CASSLLDREETQYF	TGTGCCAGCAGCTTATTGGACAGGGAAGAGACCCAGTACTTC
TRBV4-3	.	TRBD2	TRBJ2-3	CASSLSGRHTDTQYF	TGCGCCAGCAGCCTCAGCGGGAGACACACAGATACGCAGTATTTT
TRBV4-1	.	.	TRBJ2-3	CASSQERVSRDTQYF	TGCGCCAGCAGCCAAGAAAGGGTCTCAAGAGATACGCAGTATTTT
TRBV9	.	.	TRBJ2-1	CASSVGGNYYNEQFF	TGTGCCAGCAGCGTAGGGGGAAATTACTACAATGAGCAGTTCTTC
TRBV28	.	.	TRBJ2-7	CASRTPGSAGKNEQYF	TGTGCCAGCAGGACCCCCGGAAGCGCAGGGAAGAACGAGCAGTACTTC
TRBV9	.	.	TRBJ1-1	CASSARRGGNTEAFF	TGTGCCAGCAGCGCCCGCCGGGGGGGGAACACTGAAGCTTTCTTT
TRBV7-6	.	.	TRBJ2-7	CASSIDGYEQYF	TGTGCCAGCAGCATAGACGGCTACGAGCAGTACTTC
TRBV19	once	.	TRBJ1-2	CASRTVQGIYYGYTF	TGTGCCAGTCGGACCGTCCAGGGGATCTACTATGGCTACACCTTC
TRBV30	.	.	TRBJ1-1	CAWSVIGTGGAEAFF	TGTGCCTGGAGTGTTATAGGAACAGGAGGAGCTGAAGCTTTCTTT
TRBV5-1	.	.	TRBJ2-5	CASSKVLIQETQYF	TGCGCCAGCAGCAAGGTGTTAATACAAGAGACCCAGTACTTC
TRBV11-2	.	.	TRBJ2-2	CASSARTPRNTGELFF	TGTGCCAGCAGCGCTCGGACACCTCGGAACACCGGGGAGCTGTTTTTT
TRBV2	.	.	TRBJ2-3	CASNEDYHSTDTQYF	TGTGCCAGCAATGAGGACTATCACAGCACAGATACGCAGTATTTT